These 8 T cell receptor beta chains share one sample of origin, sequenced in a study of identical twins. TCRdb redid the calling of the 5' RACE reads with MiXCR, one entry per CDR3 protein. In the table there are about 890,000 distinct CDR3 sequences, approximately 13% of which are singletons. The same sample was also used in a study of yellow fever vaccine responses in identical twins.

Sequences were obtained from PBMCs. These receptors were taken from a young woman in good health.

The sample holds many counts of this clonotype. V gene TRBV28 combines with J gene TRBJ2-5; the D gene is possibly TRBD1 (6 bases). The germline CDR1 and CDR2 sequences are MDHEN and SYDVKM. V was cut by 2 bases and J by 1 base, with 11 bases left in between. The CDR3 contains 15 residues. As DNA, the CDR3 is TGTGCCAGCAGTTTAGCAGGGGTTATCCAAGAGACCCAGTACTTC. Its protein product is CASSLAGVIQETQYF.

This clonotype was recorded a few times. The V call is TRBV18, the J call TRBJ2-1; 9 bases align to TRBD2. The CDR3 loop spans 17 amino acids. J gave up 6 bases and V 4 bases, and 13 bases lay outside the gene matches. Germline assignment: CDR1 KGHSH and CDR2 LQKENI. In nucleotides, the CDR3 is TGTGCCAGCTCACGATCGACTAGCGGAAACATCGGCAATGAGCAGTTCTTC. It codes for CASSRSTSGNIGNEQFF.

This chain joins TRBV2 and TRBJ2-3; TRBD2 matches at 8 bases. Germline V gene sequence: CDR1 SNHLY, CDR2 FYNNEI. The CDR3 runs to 17 residues. The V and J ends lost 6 bases and 3 bases, in that order; junction bases with no gene match: 14. Here the CDR3 reads CASRPELWTSWTDTQYF. The CDR3 DNA follows: TGTGCCAGCAGGCCAGAACTTTGGACTAGCTGGACAGATACGCAGTATTTT.

This clonotype has a handful of counts. The chain employs TRBV28 and TRBJ2-3, with unresolved D. This CDR3 has 14 amino acids. V was cut by 3 bases and J by 4 bases, with 11 bases left in between. Germline CDR1 MDHEN, CDR2 SYDVKM. In DNA form, the CDR3 reads TGTGCCAGCAGTTTCTGGCGTCTCGCAGATACGCAGTATTTT. Translation gives CASSFWRLADTQYF.

This chain uses TRBV20-1 with TRBJ1-3; unclear D gene. The CDR3 has 12 amino acids. V gave up 4 bases and J gave up 1 base, with 5 bases separating them. Germline CDR1 DFQATT, CDR2 SNEGSKA (reference sequence). The CDR3 spells CSAKWSGNTIYF. The DNA of the CDR3 is TGCAGTGCTAAGTGGTCTGGAAACACCATATATTTT.

The sample holds a few counts of this clonotype. The chain links TRBV20-1 to TRBJ1-1; no clear D. The CDR3 is 12 residues long. Trimming left V 7 bases short and J 1 base short, with 10 bases between. Germline V gene data show CDR1 as DFQATT and CDR2 as SNEGSKA (reference sequence). CDR3 in amino acids: CSETPTNTEAFF. The CDR3 bases are TGCAGTGAAACACCAACGAACACTGAAGCTTTCTTT.

Ten or more counts support this clonotype. The rearrangement uses TRBV12-3 or TRBV12-4 and TRBJ1-2, with unresolved D. The CDR3 runs to 14 residues. The V and J ends lost 6 bases and 6 bases respectively, with 17 bases between them. The CDR3 sequence: CASRIDLGGHGYTF. Here the CDR3 DNA reads TGTGCCAGCAGGATCGACCTAGGTGGGCATGGCTACACCTTC.

The chain has TRBV7-9 and TRBJ2-2; TRBD1 is a possible D gene (6 bases). In germline, CDR1 is SEHNR, CDR2 FQNEAQ (reference sequence). CDR3 size: 16 residues. Trimming took off 0 bases at V and 3 bases at J, with 11 bases between the two ends. CDR3: CASSLASRGYTGELFF. The CDR3 DNA is TGTGCCAGCAGCTTAGCCTCAAGGGGGTACACCGGGGAGCTGTTTTTT.